What follows describes a single T cell receptor (beta chain). Only one count was recorded for this clone. Its antigen is unknown. Base quality data are lacking; no much larger clone is found one base away. This sample is drawn from a study of blood T cell repertoires in COVID-19 (TCRdb year 2020). As for the study more broadly: The collaborator samples originated in the United States, Italy and Spain and spanned the acute and convalescent phases of COVID-19. Subjects who had been exposed to COVID-19, were actively infected with it, or had recovered from it provided the deeply sampled blood TCRbeta repertoires that made up the dataset. The sample metadata nearly always contained a de-identified subject ID, COVID-19 status, age in years and sex. Samples came from the ongoing ImmuneRACE study (first 160 participants) plus 1,254 subjects from 6 global collaborators. The repertoires were released in a freely available public database intended as a resource for research on the immune response to SARS-CoV-2. The prospective study material was composed of cDNA or gDNA derived from T cells, B-cell-depleted T cells, or PBMCs. Where available, HLA class I and class II types were taken from metadata supplied by the sample provider and were not determined by assay-based typing. Points the paper makes about the study in general: How much clinical and demographic metadata was included differed by source and by participant, and the metadata was provided uncurated.

Relative to germline, V is missing 3 bases and J is missing 4 bases, with 6 bases of the junction outside any gene match. The CDR3 runs 15 residues from the cysteine to the phenylalanine. CDR3 DNA only is kept here, 45 bases in frame from base 1. The germline V gene supplies CDR1 KGHSH and CDR2 LQKENI. TCRbeta CDR3 regions were amplified from genomic DNA by means of the immunoSEQ Assay, a bias-controlled multiplex PCR. Per the authors' processing: The number of nucleated cells in each sample was estimated by amplification of reference gene primers within the assay. To quantify the absolute abundance of each unique TCRbeta CDR3 rearrangement, sequence reads were collapsed and filtered. For each sample, productive Simpson clonality was calculated as the square root of Simpson's diversity index across productive rearrangements. TCRdb carries this immuneACCESS record with in-frame sequences only. Its versions omit some clonotypes, under half of them owing to an unresolved V gene in the studies checked, with the rest unexplained. For V, J and clone size, that table is used; D and trimming come from the DNA. Recorded for this sample are fewer than 150,000 clones; approximately 84% of them occurred a single time. The top ten hold 10% to 15% of the sample.

Whole blood was collected in K2EDTA tubes by collaborating institutions according to the institutions' own protocols. For TCRbeta analysis, collaborators shipped samples as frozen whole blood, isolated PBMCs, or DNA extracted from either of those sample types. This receptor was taken from a human donor in a cohort sampled during active COVID-19. The sample comprised peripheral blood. The V and J genes are TRBV18 and TRBJ2-5; TRBD1 lines up with 9 middle nucleotides. Here the CDR3 is given as CASSPGQGLGETQYF. The nucleotide sequence is given as TGTGCCAGCTCACCGGGACAGGGATTAGGAGAGACCCAGTACTTC. The variable domain in full, with residues beyond the CDR3 obtained from the reference TRBV18 and TRBJ2-5 genes, is NAGVMQNPRHLVRRRGQEARLRCSPMKGHSHVYWYRQLPEEGLKFMVYLQKENIIDESGMPKERFSAEFPKEGPSILRIQQVVRGDSAAYFCASSPGQGLGETQYFGPGTRLLVL.